A single sample is the source of the 31 T cell receptor beta chains below, sequenced in a study of blood T cell repertoires in COVID-19. The method was immunoSEQ multiplex PCR; TCRdb's version includes in-frame clones alone and lacks a portion of them. Of about 160,000 clones listed, over 70% were seen once; the top ten hold 3% to 3.5%. The sample was PBMCs or T cells enriched from blood (not recorded which). The receptors were sampled from a woman between 55 and 75 years old who had recovered from COVID-19.

The gene calls are TRBV11-2 and TRBJ2-3; no clear D gene. Per germline, CDR1 SGHAT and CDR2 FQNNGV. The V and J ends lost 5 bases and 0 bases respectively, with 9 bases between them. This CDR3 is built from 14 residues. The CDR3 DNA reads as TGTGCCAGCAGCCAACAAGATAGCACAGATACGCAGTATTTT. Its translation is CASSQQDSTDTQYF.

In DNA form, the CDR3 reads TGTGCCAGCAGCTTATCGAGCGGGGGGGGCAATGAGCAGTTCTTC. It encodes CASSLSSGGGNEQFF. V is TRBV7-6 and J is TRBJ2-1; TRBD2 aligns across 10 bases. This CDR3 comprises 15 residues. The ends lost 2 bases at V and 6 bases at J; junction bases unmatched: 4. Per germline, CDR1 SGHVS and CDR2 FNYEAQ.

This CDR3 is CASSLGTGKMESPLHF. CDR3 nucleotide sequence: TGCGCCAGCAGCTTGGGAACAGGGAAGATGGAGTCACCCCTCCACTTT. J is TRBJ1-6 and V is TRBV5-1; a possible D gene is TRBD1 (6 bases). The ends were cut back, 0 bases at V and 10 bases at J, with 17 bases in the middle. The CDR3 runs 16 residues. CDR1 SGHRS and CDR2 YFSETQ come from the germline V gene.

This rearrangement joins TRBV2 to TRBJ1-5; tentatively, D is TRBD1 (6 bases). CDR3 length equals 14 residues. V shed 6 bases and J shed 4 bases, with 13 bases lying between them. CDR1 and CDR2 from the germline V gene are SNHLY and FYNNEI. The CDR3 spells CASSDSTGNQPQHF. The DNA for the CDR3 is TGTGCCAGCAGCGATAGCACAGGGAATCAGCCCCAGCATTTT.

The chain has TRBV2 and TRBJ2-1; 8 nucleotides agree with TRBD2. Per the germline V gene, CDR1 is SNHLY and CDR2 is FYNNEI. CDR3 length equals 17 residues. After removal of 6 bases from V and 4 bases from J, the junction contained 14 bases not matched to a gene. The CDR3 sequence is CASRPASSGGSYNEQFF. The CDR3 DNA is TGTGCCAGCAGACCCGCCTCGAGCGGGGGTAGTTACAATGAGCAGTTCTTC.

This rearrangement joins TRBV15 to TRBJ2-7; D is possibly TRBD1 (6 bases). In germline, CDR1 is LNHNV, CDR2 YYDKDF (reference sequence). Trimming pared 1 base from V and 7 bases from J, leaving 11 bases between. The CDR3 contains 13 residues. The CDR3 spells CATSRGDRGEQYF. The CDR3 DNA is TGTGCCACCAGCAGAGGGGATAGGGGGGAGCAGTACTTC.

The J gene is TRBJ1-5, the V gene TRBV5-1; TRBD1 matches 8 bases. CDR1 is SGHRS and CDR2 is YFSETQ in the germline V gene. The CDR3 is made up of 14 amino acids. The V gene end was trimmed by 0 bases and the J gene end by 6 bases; junction bases not matched to a gene: 2. CDR3 in DNA: TGCGCCAGCAGCTTGGAGGGGACAGGTCAGCCCCAGCATTTT. Amino acid sequence: CASSLEGTGQPQHF.

J is TRBJ2-2 and V is TRBV7-8; D not resolved. CDR3 length: 14 amino acids. From germline, CDR1 is SGHVS and CDR2 FQNEAQ. With 2 bases removed from V and 0 bases from J, the gap between germline ends came to 4 bases. CDR3 region: CASSLTSNTGELFF. For the CDR3, the DNA is TGTGCCAGCAGCTTAACATCGAACACCGGGGAGCTGTTTTTT.

This clone was detected only once. DNA for the CDR3: TGCAGTGCTAGTGGCGGTCTTGGCTTCCGCCGTGATGGCTACACCTTC. This gives the protein CSASGGLGFRRDGYTF. The chain combines TRBV20-1 with TRBJ1-2; no firm D call. V lost 3 bases to trimming and J lost 6 bases, with 23 bases between them. CDR1 is DFQATT and CDR2 is SNEGSKA in the germline V gene (reference sequence). The CDR3 runs 16 residues.

This chain uses TRBV5-1 with TRBJ1-1, with a weak D call TRBD1 (5 bases). The CDR3 has 14 amino acids. Germline loops: CDR1 SGHRS, CDR2 YFSETQ. Trimming cost V 0 bases and J 4 bases, with 10 bases left between them. Written as DNA, the CDR3 is TGCGCCAGCAGCTTGGACGGGGGTGGCACTGAAGCTTTCTTT. This gives the protein CASSLDGGGTEAFF.

The chain is built from TRBV29-1 and TRBJ1-1; weak D call: TRBD1 (5 bases). The CDR3 has 14 amino acids. Trimming removed 1 base from V and 0 bases from J, with 9 bases in between. Per the germline V gene, CDR1 is SQVTM and CDR2 is ANQGSEA. Here the CDR3 reads CSVEVQALNTEAFF. In nucleotides, the CDR3 is TGCAGCGTTGAAGTACAGGCCCTGAACACTGAAGCTTTCTTT. The full variable domain, its missing parts supplied by reference TRBV29-1 and TRBJ1-1, is SAVISQKPSRDICQRGTSLTIQCQVDSQVTMMFWYRQQPGQSLTLIATANQGSEATYESGFVIDKFPISRPNLTFSTLTVSNMSPEDSSIYLCSVEVQALNTEAFFGQGTRLTVV.

The chain employs TRBV29-1 and TRBJ1-2; D is ambiguous. This CDR3 region has 14 residues. Germline CDR1 and CDR2: SQVTM and ANQGSEA. The V end lost 0 bases, the J end lost 4 bases, and 12 bases lay between the germline ends. CDR3 bases: TGCAGCGTTGAAGAAAACCGGGGAGGCTATGGCTACACCTTC. It specifies CSVEENRGGYGYTF.

V and J are TRBV7-2 and TRBJ2-2; 8 positions agree with TRBD2. With V trimmed by 3 bases and J by 2 bases, 8 bases remained unmatched. CDR3 length: 17 amino acids. Per the germline V gene, CDR1 is SGHTA and CDR2 is FQGNSA. The CDR3 loop is CASSLPTSGTNTGELFF. The CDR3 nucleotides are TGTGCCAGCAGCTTGCCCACTAGCGGAACTAACACCGGGGAGCTGTTTTTT.

The sample holds a few counts of this clone. This rearrangement joins TRBV5-1 to TRBJ1-1; TRBD1 is a possible D gene (5 bases). Germline CDR1 and CDR2: SGHRS and YFSETQ. This CDR3 has 13 residues. Trimming took off 7 bases at V and 1 base at J, with 11 bases between the two ends. The CDR3 DNA is TGCGCCAGCCAGGGACTGACGAACACTGAAGCTTTCTTT. Its translation is CASQGLTNTEAFF.

The rearrangement uses TRBV7-2 and TRBJ1-3, with 7 bases lining up with TRBD1. CDR1 SGHTA and CDR2 FQGNSA come from the germline V gene. The CDR3 runs 15 residues. Losses at the gene ends were 3 bases for V and 4 bases for J; bases not matched to a gene: 6. CDR3 DNA: TGTGCCAGCAGCTTCAGCGTGGACAGGGGAAACACCATATATTTT. Protein sequence: CASSFSVDRGNTIYF.

The chain has TRBV7-2 and TRBJ2-3; D may be TRBD1 (5 bases). The CDR3 is 14 amino acids. CDR1 SGHTA and CDR2 FQGNSA come from the germline V gene. V was trimmed by 2 bases and J by 2 bases, leaving 8 bases between them. CDR3 residues: CASSLLGATDTQYF. CDR3 coding DNA: TGTGCCAGCAGCTTACTAGGGGCCACAGATACGCAGTATTTT. The full variable domain, completed using reference TRBV7-2 and TRBJ2-3, is GAGVSQSPSNKVTEKGKDVELRCDPISGHTALYWYRQSLGQGLEFLIYFQGNSAPDKSGLPSDRFSAERTGGSVSTLTIQRTQQEDSAVYLCASSLLGATDTQYFGPGTRLTVL.

This chain connects TRBV9 to TRBJ1-3; D gene unclear. The CDR3 runs 15 residues. V lost 4 bases and J lost 2, with 13 bases in between. Germline loops: CDR1 SGDLS, CDR2 YYNGEE. The CDR3, as DNA: TGTGCCAGCAGCCTTATCGGAGGGACTGGAAACACCATATATTTT. Translation gives CASSLIGGTGNTIYF.

In the case of this clone: At the DNA level, this CDR3 is encoded by other sequences in the same sample as well. The chain couples TRBV9 to TRBJ2-7; the match to TRBD2 covers 12 bases. This CDR3 spans 14 amino acids. Germline values: CDR1 SGDLS, CDR2 YYNGEE. V was pared by 2 bases and J by 4 bases, with 1 base of the junction left unmatched. CDR3 region: CASSVTSGGYEQYF. CDR3 DNA sequence: TGTGCCAGCAGCGTGACTAGCGGGGGTTACGAGCAGTACTTC. Full variable domain (remainder filled in from reference TRBV9 and TRBJ2-7): DSGVTQTPKHLITATGQRVTLRCSPRSGDLSVYWYQQSLDQGLQFLIQYYNGEERAKGNILERFSAQQFPDLHSELNLSSLELGDSALYFCASSVTSGGYEQYFGPGTRLTVT.

The chain is built from TRBV5-6 and TRBJ1-1; 7 bases are a match to TRBD1. The trim removed 4 bases at V and 4 bases at J, leaving 10 bases unmatched. Germline V CDR1 and CDR2: SGHDT, YYEEEE. The CDR3 is 15 residues long. The CDR3 is CASSTLEGAVTEAFF. The DNA for the CDR3 is TGTGCCAGCAGCACCCTTGAGGGGGCTGTCACTGAAGCTTTCTTT.

This clone was counted between two and nine times. The chain joins TRBV3-1 (or the pseudogene TRBV3-2) to TRBJ1-5; 9 bases are shared with TRBD1. Germline V lookup: CDR1 LGHDT, CDR2 YNNKEL (reference sequence). This CDR3 spans 14 amino acids. V shed 5 bases and J 5 bases; nucleotides not matched to a gene: 4. CDR3 DNA: TGTGCCAGCAGCGAGGACAGGGGCTATCAGCCCCAGCATTTT. Translation: CASSEDRGYQPQHF.

The J gene is TRBJ1-5, the V gene TRBV30; 9 bases are shared with TRBD1. V lost 5 bases to trimming and J lost 6 bases; unmatched junction nucleotides: 11. Germline V lookup: CDR1 GTSNPN, CDR2 SVGIG (reference sequence). CDR3 length equals 15 residues. The CDR3 nucleotides read TGTGCCTGGGACTCCGGGACAGGGTATTTTCAGCCCCAGCATTTT. Its translation: CAWDSGTGYFQPQHF.

This clone occurred a few times. The chain is built from TRBV3-1 (or the pseudogene TRBV3-2) and TRBJ1-2; maybe TRBD1 (5 bases). The CDR3 covers 14 residues. Germline V gene data show CDR1 as LGHDT and CDR2 as YNNKEL (reference sequence). V shed 8 bases and J shed 2 bases, with 15 bases lying between them. The CDR3 DNA follows: TGTGCCAGCTCCCCTCTGCAGGGCAACTATGGCTACACCTTC. It translates to CASSPLQGNYGYTF.

With regard to this clone: Its ends do not fully match the called genes, so a read error is possible. V usage is TRBV19 and J usage is TRBJ1-2; tentatively, D is TRBD1 (5 bases). The germline gives CDR1 LNHDA, CDR2 SQIVND (reference sequence). The length of the CDR3 is 11 residues. The DNA for the CDR3 is TGTGCCACTAGTCTGGGGCATGGCTACACCTTC. Encoded protein: CATSLGHGYTF.

The V gene is TRBV19, the J gene TRBJ1-2, with D possibly matching TRBD1 (6 bases). Germline CDR1 reads LNHDA; CDR2 reads SQIVND (reference sequence). Trimming removed 5 bases at V and 4 bases at J, with 11 bases between. The CDR3 consists of 13 residues. CDR3 loop: CASSRGAPYGYTF. The CDR3 DNA reads as TGTGCCAGTAGTCGGGGGGCCCCCTATGGCTACACCTTC.

The genes are TRBV5-1 and TRBJ1-5; D unclear. CDR3 size: 13 residues. The germline CDR1 and CDR2 sequences are SGHRS and YFSETQ. Trimming took off 2 bases at V and 4 bases at J, with 7 bases between the two ends. This CDR3 reads CASSFGDNQPQHF. The CDR3 DNA reads TGCGCCAGCAGCTTCGGAGATAATCAGCCCCAGCATTTT.

The rearrangement joins TRBV5-1 to TRBJ2-7; the match to TRBD1 covers 7 bases. This CDR3 has 16 amino acids. The V gene's germline CDR1 is SGHRS and CDR2 YFSETQ. With 2 bases clipped from V and 4 bases from J, the junction kept 12 bases outside the gene matches. CDR3 nucleotide sequence: TGCGCCAGCAGCTTTCGGGATGGACAGGACGGGTACGAGCAGTACTTC. This encodes CASSFRDGQDGYEQYF. Drawing the rest from reference TRBV5-1 and TRBJ2-7, the complete variable domain is KAGVTQTPRYLIKTRGQQVTLSCSPISGHRSVSWYQQTPGQGLQFLFEYFSETQRNKGNFPGRFSGRQFSNSRSEMNVSTLELGDSALYLCASSFRDGQDGYEQYFGPGTRLTVT.

This clone was observed a handful of times. The genes are TRBV7-3 and TRBJ1-2; D is possibly TRBD1 (5 bases). The V and J ends lost 5 bases and 6 bases respectively, with 13 bases between them. This CDR3 has 13 amino acids. The germline gives CDR1 SGHTA, CDR2 FQGTGA. The CDR3: CASSPMGQHGYTF. CDR3 DNA: TGTGCCAGCAGCCCGATGGGGCAGCATGGCTACACCTTC.

V gene TRBV9 combines with J gene TRBJ2-7; D perhaps matches TRBD2 (6 bases). Trimming left V 0 bases short and J 6 bases short, with 13 bases between. The CDR3 loop spans 14 amino acids. Germline assignment: CDR1 SGDLS and CDR2 YYNGEE. This CDR3 is CASSVEGGASEQYF. The CDR3 region has the DNA TGTGCCAGCAGCGTAGAGGGCGGGGCCAGCGAGCAGTACTTC. Filled out from reference TRBV9 and TRBJ2-7, the complete variable domain reads DSGVTQTPKHLITATGQRVTLRCSPRSGDLSVYWYQQSLDQGLQFLIQYYNGEERAKGNILERFSAQQFPDLHSELNLSSLELGDSALYFCASSVEGGASEQYFGPGTRLTVT.

The CDR3 protein is CASFSRGLVQPQHF. CDR3 bases: TGTGCCAGCTTTAGCAGGGGGCTAGTACAGCCCCAGCATTTT. This chain uses TRBV25-1 with TRBJ1-5, with 8 bases matching TRBD1. V shed 8 bases and J 7 bases; nucleotides not matched to a gene: 10. Germline values: CDR1 MGHDK, CDR2 SYGVNS. The CDR3 is made up of 14 amino acids. The variable domain in full, completed from reference TRBV25-1 and TRBJ1-5, reads EADIYQTPRYLVIGTGKKITLECSQTMGHDKMYWYQQDPGMELHLIHYSYGVNSTEKGDLSSESTVSRIRTEHFPLTLESARPSHTSQYLCASFSRGLVQPQHFGDGTRLSIL.

The chain is built from TRBV2 and TRBJ1-2; 7 bases match TRBD1. V lost 2 bases and J lost 5; bases outside the gene matches: 5. The germline V gene has CDR1 SNHLY and CDR2 FYNNEI. CDR3 size: 14 residues. The CDR3 region has the DNA TGTGCCAGCAGTGAAAGCAGGGGGTCGTATGGCTACACCTTC. Residues: CASSESRGSYGYTF.

V gene TRBV5-1 combines with J gene TRBJ2-7, with a weak D call TRBD2 (5 bases). The length of the CDR3 is 14 residues. Per the germline V gene, CDR1 is SGHRS and CDR2 is YFSETQ. V was shortened by 7 bases and J by 2 bases, with 16 bases between the two germline ends. CDR3 amino acids: CASWTGELPYEQYF. DNA of the CDR3: TGCGCCAGCTGGACTGGGGAGCTTCCCTACGAGCAGTACTTC. Full variable domain (rest looked up from reference TRBV5-1 and TRBJ2-7): KAGVTQTPRYLIKTRGQQVTLSCSPISGHRSVSWYQQTPGQGLQFLFEYFSETQRNKGNFPGRFSGRQFSNSRSEMNVSTLELGDSALYLCASWTGELPYEQYFGPGTRLTVT.